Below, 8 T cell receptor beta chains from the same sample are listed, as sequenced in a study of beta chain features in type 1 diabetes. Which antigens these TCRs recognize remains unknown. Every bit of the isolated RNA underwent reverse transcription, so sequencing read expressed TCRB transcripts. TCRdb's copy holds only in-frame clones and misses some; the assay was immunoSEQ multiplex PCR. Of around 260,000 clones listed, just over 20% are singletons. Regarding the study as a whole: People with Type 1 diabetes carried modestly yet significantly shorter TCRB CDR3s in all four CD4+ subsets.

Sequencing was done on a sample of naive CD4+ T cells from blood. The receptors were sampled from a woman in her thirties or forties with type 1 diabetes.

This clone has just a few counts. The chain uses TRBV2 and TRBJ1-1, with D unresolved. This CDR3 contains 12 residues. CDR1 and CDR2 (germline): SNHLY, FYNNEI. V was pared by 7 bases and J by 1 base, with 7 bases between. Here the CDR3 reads CASTTQNTEAFF. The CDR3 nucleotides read TGTGCCAGCACGACACAGAACACTGAAGCTTTCTTT.

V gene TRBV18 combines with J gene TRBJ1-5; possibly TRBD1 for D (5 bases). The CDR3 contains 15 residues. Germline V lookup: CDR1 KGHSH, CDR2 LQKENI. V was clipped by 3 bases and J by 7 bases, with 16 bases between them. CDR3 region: CASSPLAGGDQPQHF. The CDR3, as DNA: TGTGCCAGCTCACCCCTTGCGGGGGGAGACCAGCCCCAGCATTTT.

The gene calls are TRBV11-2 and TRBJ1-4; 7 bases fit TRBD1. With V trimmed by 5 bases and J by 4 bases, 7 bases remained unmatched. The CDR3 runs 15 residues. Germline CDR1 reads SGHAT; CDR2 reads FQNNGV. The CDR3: CASSLRQGLNEKLFF. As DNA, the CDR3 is TGTGCCAGCAGCCTACGACAGGGCCTTAATGAAAAACTGTTTTTT.

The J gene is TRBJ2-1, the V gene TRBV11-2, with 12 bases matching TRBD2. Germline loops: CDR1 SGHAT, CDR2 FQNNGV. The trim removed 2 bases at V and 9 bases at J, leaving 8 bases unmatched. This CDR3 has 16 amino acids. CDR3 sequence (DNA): TGTGCCAGCAGCTTACTAGCGGGAGGGGCCCTTGGTGAGCAGTTCTTC. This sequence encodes CASSLLAGGALGEQFF.

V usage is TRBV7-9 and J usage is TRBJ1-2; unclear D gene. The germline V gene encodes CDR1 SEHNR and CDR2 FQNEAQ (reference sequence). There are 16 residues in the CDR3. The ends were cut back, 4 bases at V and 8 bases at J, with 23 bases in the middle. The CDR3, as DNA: TGTGCCAGCAGCTCCCTGGATCGCAGGCCAGTAGGCGGCTACACCTTC. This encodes CASSSLDRRPVGGYTF.

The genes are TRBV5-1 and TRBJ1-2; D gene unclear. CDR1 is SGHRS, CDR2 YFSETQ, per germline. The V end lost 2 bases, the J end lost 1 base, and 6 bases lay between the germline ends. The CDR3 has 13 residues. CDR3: CASSFAGNYGYTF. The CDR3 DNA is TGCGCCAGCAGCTTTGCCGGTAACTATGGCTACACCTTC.

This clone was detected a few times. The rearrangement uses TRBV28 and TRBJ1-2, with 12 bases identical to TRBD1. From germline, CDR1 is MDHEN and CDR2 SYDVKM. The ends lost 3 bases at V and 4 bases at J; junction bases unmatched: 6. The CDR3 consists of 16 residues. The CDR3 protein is CASSLRGTGGTYGYTF. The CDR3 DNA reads TGTGCCAGCAGTTTGCGCGGGACAGGGGGCACCTATGGCTACACCTTC.

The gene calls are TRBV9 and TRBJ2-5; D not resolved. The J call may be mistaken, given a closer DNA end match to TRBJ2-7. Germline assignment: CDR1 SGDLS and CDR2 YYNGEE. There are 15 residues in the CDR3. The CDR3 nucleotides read TGTGCCAGCAGCGTATATGCGGCCCCCTCCTACGAGCAGTACTTC. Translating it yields CASSVYAAPSYEQYF.